The 26 T cell receptor beta chains presented below share a single source sample, sequenced in a study of cytomegalovirus exposure and HLA in healthy donors. PCR was performed using 60 Vbeta and 13 Jbeta primers. Clones were sequenced by immunoSEQ multiplex PCR, and TCRdb holds only the in-frame ones, with some missing. The data contain 120,000 to 150,000 clones, 75% to 80% of them singletons. Sample: PBMCs. The receptors originated from a young man in good health and CMV-seronegative.

The chain recombines TRBV7-9 with TRBJ1-2; 9 positions agree with TRBD1. The trim removed 4 bases at V and 8 bases at J, leaving 8 bases unmatched. CDR3 length equals 14 residues. CDR1 and CDR2 (germline): SEHNR, FQNEAQ (reference sequence). CDR3 region: CASSSQGATEGYTF. CDR3 DNA: TGTGCCAGCAGCTCACAGGGGGCAACGGAGGGCTACACCTTC.

This clone was counted between two and nine times. The chain combines TRBV6-6 with TRBJ2-1; D is undetermined. Trimming removed 2 bases from V and 5 bases from J, with 10 bases in between. Germline values: CDR1 MNHNY, CDR2 SVGAGI (reference sequence). The CDR3 contains 14 residues. CDR3 in amino acids: CASSYNPLNNEQFF. For the CDR3, the DNA is TGTGCCAGCAGTTACAACCCACTGAACAATGAGCAGTTCTTC.

The chain couples TRBV2 to TRBJ2-5; D remains ambiguous. The assigned J gene may be wrong: the sequence end matches TRBJ2-7 better. Germline CDR1 SNHLY, CDR2 FYNNEI. The CDR3 has 13 amino acids. CDR3 coding DNA: TGTGCCAGCAGTGAACCGGAACACTACGAGCAGTACTTC. It yields the protein CASSEPEHYEQYF.

The CDR3 reads CSVAGTSGGQSTDTQYF. CDR3 in DNA: TGCAGCGTCGCCGGGACTAGCGGGGGGCAGAGCACAGATACGCAGTATTTT. This chain uses TRBV29-1 with TRBJ2-3; 15 bases are shared with TRBD2. There are 17 residues in the CDR3. CDR1 and CDR2 (germline): SQVTM, ANQGSEA. V was pared by 6 bases and J by 0 bases, with 7 bases of the junction left unmatched.

This chain uses TRBV11-2 with TRBJ2-7; 10 nucleotides agree with TRBD1. The CDR3 is 13 amino acids. V was clipped by 4 bases and J by 5 bases; unmatched bases: 2. CDR1 is SGHAT and CDR2 is FQNNGV in the germline V gene. The CDR3 nucleotides are TGTGCCAGCAGCTGGACAGGGGGAGACGAGCAGTACTTC. As protein: CASSWTGGDEQYF.

The rearrangement uses TRBV5-4 and TRBJ2-5, with 10 bases aligning to TRBD2. After removal of 10 bases from V and 4 bases from J, the junction contained 13 bases not matched to a gene. Germline lookup yields CDR1 SGHNT and CDR2 YYREEE (reference sequence). The CDR3 length is 15 residues. The CDR3 DNA is TGTGCCGTGCATCTGACTAGCGGGCCCCCAGAGACCCAGTACTTC. This translates into CAVHLTSGPPETQYF.

The chain employs TRBV9 and TRBJ2-5; a possible D gene is TRBD2 (6 bases). V lost 0 bases and J 9 bases, leaving 21 bases between the germline ends. The CDR3 totals 16 residues. Germline V lookup: CDR1 SGDLS, CDR2 YYNGEE. Here the CDR3 DNA reads TGTGCCAGCAGCGTAGACCCGCGGGGAGATCAGGAGGCCCAGTACTTC. This sequence encodes CASSVDPRGDQEAQYF.

The table lists this clone with a count of one. The chain is built from TRBV28 and TRBJ1-2, with 8 bases lining up with TRBD1. V gave up 3 bases and J gave up 5 bases; unmatched junction bases: 8. Germline lookup yields CDR1 MDHEN and CDR2 SYDVKM. There are 15 residues in the CDR3. CDR3 DNA: TGTGCCAGCAGTTTTTCAGGGGGCAGTTGGTATGGCTACACCTTC. Protein: CASSFSGGSWYGYTF.

V usage is TRBV4-2 and J usage is TRBJ1-2; tentative D call: TRBD1 (6 bases). CDR1 and CDR2 from the germline V gene are LGHNA and YNFKEQ. CDR3 length: 19 residues. Trimming pared 6 bases from V and 2 bases from J, leaving 28 bases between. The CDR3 bases are TGTGCCAGCAGTTTGGGTTCGACAGGCCCCGGAGGATTAAACTATGGCTACACCTTC. Amino acid sequence: CASSLGSTGPGGLNYGYTF.

Only one count was recorded for this clone. The V gene is TRBV2, the J gene TRBJ2-7; TRBD1 matches 9 bases. V lost 7 bases and J lost 2; bases outside the gene matches: 3. The CDR3 has 13 amino acids. Germline lookup yields CDR1 SNHLY and CDR2 FYNNEI. The CDR3 sequence is CASKTGGTYEQYF. The CDR3 DNA reads TGTGCCAGCAAGACAGGGGGAACCTACGAGCAGTACTTC.

This sequence joins TRBV9 and TRBJ1-3, with 9 bases fitting TRBD1. The CDR3 loop spans 20 amino acids. V dropped 0 bases and J dropped 1; count of bases not matched to a gene: 14. Germline V lookup: CDR1 SGDLS, CDR2 YYNGEE. The CDR3 spells CASSVGGDRVFGLSGNTIYF. CDR3 bases: TGTGCCAGCAGCGTAGGCGGGGACAGGGTCTTCGGTCTATCTGGAAACACCATATATTTT.

In nucleotides, the CDR3 is TGTGCCAGCTCATCACTGACAGTCTCTGGGGCCAACGTCCTGACTTTC. Amino acids: CASSSLTVSGANVLTF. The rearrangement uses TRBV18 and TRBJ2-6, with a tentative D call TRBD1 (5 bases). The length of the CDR3 is 16 residues. V gave up 5 bases and J gave up 0 bases, with 11 bases separating them. Germline V lookup: CDR1 KGHSH, CDR2 LQKENI.

The gene calls are TRBV30 and TRBJ1-6; 10 nucleotides align to TRBD1. V lost 1 base to trimming and J lost 10 bases; unmatched junction nucleotides: 1. The V gene's germline CDR1 is GTSNPN and CDR2 SVGIG (reference sequence). CDR3 length: 13 amino acids. The CDR3: CAWSGQGASPLHF. CDR3 coding DNA: TGTGCCTGGAGTGGACAGGGGGCATCACCCCTCCACTTT.

The chain links TRBV6-6 to TRBJ2-1; no firm D call. V shed 4 bases and J shed 0 bases, with 13 bases lying between them. CDR3 length: 16 amino acids. CDR1 is MNHNY, CDR2 SVGAGI, per germline (reference sequence). CDR3 protein: CASSLYDSGSYNEQFF. The CDR3 region has the DNA TGTGCCAGCAGTTTATATGACTCGGGCTCCTACAATGAGCAGTTCTTC.

V gene TRBV2 combines with J gene TRBJ2-1; D not certain. Between the trimmed V and J ends, which lost 4 bases and 5 bases, there was a span of 3 bases. Germline CDR1 is SNHLY and CDR2 is FYNNEI. The CDR3 is 11 amino acids. DNA of the CDR3: TGTGCCAGCAGTGGAGACAATGAGCAGTTCTTC. Encoded protein: CASSGDNEQFF.

This clone was observed a single time. The V call is TRBV19, the J call TRBJ1-6; TRBD1 is a possible D gene (6 bases). The CDR3 consists of 17 residues. Trimming took 4 bases from V and 6 from J, leaving 19 bases between them. Germline CDR1 LNHDA, CDR2 SQIVND (reference sequence). CDR3 loop: CASSTCILGQRNSPLHF. The CDR3 bases are TGTGCCAGTAGTACCTGTATTCTTGGACAGCGTAATTCACCCCTCCACTTT. Looking up the rest from reference TRBV19 and TRBJ1-6 gives the full variable domain: DGGITQSPKYLFRKEGQNVTLSCEQNLNHDAMYWYRQDPGQGLRLIYYSQIVNDFQKGDIAEGYSVSREKKESFPLTVTSAQKNPTAFYLCASSTCILGQRNSPLHFGNGTRLTVT.

This sequence joins TRBV27 and TRBJ2-4; 12 nucleotides agree with TRBD2. Matching the DNA end better, TRBJ2-1 makes the J call doubtful. The germline gives CDR1 MNHEY, CDR2 SMNVEV (reference sequence). CDR3 length equals 19 residues. In nucleotides, the CDR3 is TGTGCCAGCAGTTTACTGCCGACTAGCGGGGGTCGGGCTAAAAACATTCAGTTCTTC. Translation: CASSLLPTSGGRAKNIQFF.

The CDR3 region has the DNA TGCGCCAGCAGCAGACAGGGGCAGAACACTGAAGCTTTCTTT. Encoded protein: CASSRQGQNTEAFF. The V and J genes are TRBV5-1 and TRBJ1-1, with 8 bases that match TRBD1. The CDR3 consists of 14 residues. The V and J ends lost 4 bases and 1 base, in that order; junction bases with no gene match: 3. Germline V CDR1 and CDR2: SGHRS, YFSETQ.

V gene TRBV6-4 combines with J gene TRBJ1-2, with 7 bases identical to TRBD1. V lost 4 bases, J lost 4 bases, and 3 bases stayed unmatched. Germline V gene data show CDR1 as MRHNA and CDR2 as SNTAGT. The CDR3 contains 13 residues. The chain's CDR3 is CASSASGGYGYTF. CDR3 coding DNA: TGTGCCAGCAGTGCTTCAGGGGGCTATGGCTACACCTTC.

The genes are TRBV18 and TRBJ1-1; TRBD1 aligns across 11 bases. The CDR3 is 17 residues long. CDR1 is KGHSH and CDR2 is LQKENI in the germline V gene. With 4 bases clipped from V and 2 bases from J, the junction kept 9 bases outside the gene matches. The DNA for the CDR3 is TGTGCCAGCTCACGTGCCGGGACAGGGGGGGAAAACACTGAAGCTTTCTTT. It codes for CASSRAGTGGENTEAFF.

This chain connects TRBV29-1 to TRBJ1-2, with no clear D. This CDR3 spans 13 amino acids. Per germline, CDR1 SQVTM and CDR2 ANQGSEA. V dropped 4 bases and J dropped 5 bases, with 14 bases sitting between them. This CDR3 reads CSVVTGGEYGYTF. The CDR3 DNA reads TGCAGCGTTGTTACGGGAGGAGAATATGGCTACACCTTC.

The table lists this clone with a count of one. The rearrangement joins TRBV6-5 to TRBJ1-5; TRBD1 aligns across 8 bases. Looked up from germline, CDR1 is MNHEY and CDR2 is SVGAGI. The CDR3 extends over 15 amino acids. J was trimmed by 1 base and V by 6 bases; bases with no gene match: 5. DNA of the CDR3: TGTGCCAGCAGACCGACAGGGGAGAGCAATCAGCCCCAGCATTTT. Its protein product is CASRPTGESNQPQHF.

In its sample, this clone was seen once. The genes are TRBV5-1 and TRBJ2-1; a weak D match, TRBD2 (5 bases). Deletions cut 0 bases from V and 10 bases from J, with 11 bases between. CDR1 SGHRS and CDR2 YFSETQ come from the germline V gene. This CDR3 contains 13 residues. The CDR3, as DNA: TGCGCCAGCAGCTTGGCCGGACTTTTCGAGCAGTTCTTC. Its protein product is CASSLAGLFEQFF. Full variable domain (outside the CDR3, taken from reference TRBV5-1 and TRBJ2-1): KAGVTQTPRYLIKTRGQQVTLSCSPISGHRSVSWYQQTPGQGLQFLFEYFSETQRNKGNFPGRFSGRQFSNSRSEMNVSTLELGDSALYLCASSLAGLFEQFFGPGTRLTVL.

This clone was detected only a few times. J is TRBJ1-4 and V is TRBV4-1; the match to TRBD1 covers 9 bases. The CDR3 length is 16 residues. Germline lookup yields CDR1 MGHRA and CDR2 YSYEKL. Trimming cost V 1 base and J 5 bases; bases outside gene matches: 5. The CDR3 sequence: CASSQGPDRGNEKLFF. The CDR3 DNA sequence: TGCGCCAGCAGCCAAGGCCCCGACAGGGGGAATGAAAAACTGTTTTTT.

In its sample, this clone was seen a few times. The sample carries other DNA sequences with the same CDR3. This chain links TRBV19 with TRBJ2-7; the match to TRBD1 covers 8 bases. From germline, CDR1 is LNHDA and CDR2 SQIVND (reference sequence). CDR3 length: 14 residues. V lost 4 bases, J lost 5 bases, and 7 bases stayed unmatched. The CDR3 sequence: CASSTTGDLNEQYF. CDR3 bases: TGTGCCAGTAGTACGACAGGGGATCTAAACGAGCAGTACTTC.

V is TRBV30 and J is TRBJ2-2; 8 bases align to TRBD1. Unmatched junction bases numbered 5, after V lost 3 bases and J lost 2 bases. This CDR3 comprises 15 residues. The V gene's germline CDR1 is GTSNPN and CDR2 SVGIG (reference sequence). CDR3 in DNA: TGTGCCTGGAGGGGTGGACAGGGAAACACCGGGGAGCTGTTTTTT. Amino acids: CAWRGGQGNTGELFF.